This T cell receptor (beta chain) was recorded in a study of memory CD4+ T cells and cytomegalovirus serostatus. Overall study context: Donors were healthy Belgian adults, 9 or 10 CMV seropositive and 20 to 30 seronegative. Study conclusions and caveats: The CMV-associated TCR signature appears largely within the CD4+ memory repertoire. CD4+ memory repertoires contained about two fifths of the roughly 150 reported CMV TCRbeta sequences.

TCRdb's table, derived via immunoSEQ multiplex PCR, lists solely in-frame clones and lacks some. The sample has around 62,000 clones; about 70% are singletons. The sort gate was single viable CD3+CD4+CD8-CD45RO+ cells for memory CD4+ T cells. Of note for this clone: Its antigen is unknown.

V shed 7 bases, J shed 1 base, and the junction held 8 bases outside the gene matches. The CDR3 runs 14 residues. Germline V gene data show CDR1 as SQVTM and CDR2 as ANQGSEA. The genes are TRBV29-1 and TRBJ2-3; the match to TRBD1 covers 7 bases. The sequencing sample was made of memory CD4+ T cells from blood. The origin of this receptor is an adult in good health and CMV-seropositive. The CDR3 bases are TGCAGCGCAACAGGGGTGATAGGCACAGATACGCAGTATTTT. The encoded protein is CSATGVIGTDTQYF.